This TCR beta chain was captured in a study of T cells after posttransplantation cyclophosphamide. In germline, CDR1 is LNHDA, CDR2 SQIVND (reference sequence). V gave up 4 bases and J gave up 1 base; unmatched junction bases: 3. There are 15 residues in the CDR3. Measured with immunoSEQ multiplex PCR; TCRdb has only the in-frame clones, and not every one. This table has about 31,000 clones, about 90% appearing once. Cells defined as naive were viable CD3+CD4+ or CD3+CD8+ and CCR7+CD45RA+CD45RO-CD95-CD27+CD28+. The V call is TRBV19, the J call TRBJ1-1; 10 bases line up with TRBD1. The sample was naive CD4+ T cells sorted from PBMCs. This TCR came from a woman aged 55-69 years in good health, CMV-negative, and a related stem cell transplant donor. The CDR3 spells CASSSRQGANTEAFF. The CDR3, as DNA: TGTGCCAGTAGTAGCAGACAGGGGGCGAACACTGAAGCTTTCTTT.